One sample yielded the 4 T cell receptor beta chains listed below, sequenced in a study of blood T cell repertoires in COVID-19. Assay: immunoSEQ multiplex PCR; the TCRdb copy retains only in-frame clones and omits some. The table lists over 350,000 clones, around nine tenths of them singletons, with about a tenth in the top ten. The specimen sequenced was PBMCs or T cells enriched from blood (not recorded which). The receptors come from a woman between 45 and 60 years old who had recovered from COVID-19.

This chain links TRBV30 with TRBJ1-5; 7 nucleotides align to TRBD1. Germline V gene data show CDR1 as GTSNPN and CDR2 as SVGIG (reference sequence). V lost 2 bases, J lost 6 bases, and 4 bases stayed unmatched. CDR3 size: 13 residues. The CDR3 region is CAWSPTGSQPQHF. CDR3 DNA: TGTGCCTGGAGTCCGACAGGGAGTCAGCCCCAGCATTTT.

The rearrangement joins TRBV7-8 to TRBJ2-7; TRBD1 is a possible D gene (6 bases). The CDR3 contains 12 residues. Trimming removed 6 bases from V and 9 bases from J, with 15 bases in between. Germline V gives CDR1 SGHVS, CDR2 FQNEAQ. The CDR3 nucleotides read TGTGCCAGCAGTCCGGACAGACTCAGGCAGTACTTC. It codes for CASSPDRLRQYF.

The chain uses TRBV6-6 and TRBJ2-3; weak D call: TRBD1 (6 bases). Germline V gene data show CDR1 as MNHNY and CDR2 as SVGAGI (reference sequence). The CDR3 is 14 residues long. Deletions cut 8 bases from V and 5 bases from J, with 17 bases between. DNA of the CDR3: TGTGCCAGCGCCCTACAGGGATTTCTAGATACGCAGTATTTT. Its translation: CASALQGFLDTQYF.

This clone was recorded only once. The CDR3 DNA follows: TGTGCCAGCAGCCTTTACAATACAGGGGACTATGGCTACACCTTC. It codes for CASSLYNTGDYGYTF. The V gene is TRBV7-2, the J gene TRBJ1-2; 7 bases agree with TRBD1. The ends lost 5 bases at V and 3 bases at J; junction bases unmatched: 9. This CDR3 comprises 15 residues. Germline V lookup: CDR1 SGHTA, CDR2 FQGNSA.